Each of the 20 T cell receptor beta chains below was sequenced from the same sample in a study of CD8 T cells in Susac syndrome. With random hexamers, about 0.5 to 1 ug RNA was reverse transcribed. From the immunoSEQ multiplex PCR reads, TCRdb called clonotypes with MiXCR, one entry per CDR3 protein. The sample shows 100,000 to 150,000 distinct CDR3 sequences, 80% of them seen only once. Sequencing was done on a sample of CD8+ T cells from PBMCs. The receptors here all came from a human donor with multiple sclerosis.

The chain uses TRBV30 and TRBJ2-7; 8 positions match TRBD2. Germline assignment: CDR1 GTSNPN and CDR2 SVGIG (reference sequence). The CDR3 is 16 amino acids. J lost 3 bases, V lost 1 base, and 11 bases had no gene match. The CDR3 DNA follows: TGTGCCTGGAGTGCTGTTAGCGGGGAGTCCCTCTACGAGCAGTACTTC. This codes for CAWSAVSGESLYEQYF.

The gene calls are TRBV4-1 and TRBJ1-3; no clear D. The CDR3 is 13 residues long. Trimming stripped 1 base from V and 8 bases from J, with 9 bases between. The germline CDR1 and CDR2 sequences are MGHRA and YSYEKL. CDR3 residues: CASSQVGVDTIYF. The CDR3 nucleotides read TGCGCCAGCAGCCAAGTAGGCGTAGACACCATATATTTT.

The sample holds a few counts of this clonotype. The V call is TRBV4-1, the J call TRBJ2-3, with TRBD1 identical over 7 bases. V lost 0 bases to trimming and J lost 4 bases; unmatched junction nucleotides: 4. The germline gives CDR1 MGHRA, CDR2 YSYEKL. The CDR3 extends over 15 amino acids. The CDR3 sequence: CASSQDHRGADTQYF. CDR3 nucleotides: TGCGCCAGCAGCCAAGACCACAGGGGTGCAGATACGCAGTATTTT.

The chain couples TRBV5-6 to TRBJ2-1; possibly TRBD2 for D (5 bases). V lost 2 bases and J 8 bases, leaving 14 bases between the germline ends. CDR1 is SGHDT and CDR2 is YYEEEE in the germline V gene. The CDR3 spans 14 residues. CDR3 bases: TGTGCCAGCAGCTTCGATTCTAGCTGGGATGAGCAGTTCTTC. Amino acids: CASSFDSSWDEQFF.

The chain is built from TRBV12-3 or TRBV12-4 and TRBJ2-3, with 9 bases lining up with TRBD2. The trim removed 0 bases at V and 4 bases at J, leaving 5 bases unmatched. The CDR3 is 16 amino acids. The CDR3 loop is CASSLAVAGEADTQYF. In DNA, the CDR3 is TGTGCCAGCAGTTTAGCGGTAGCGGGGGAGGCAGATACGCAGTATTTT.

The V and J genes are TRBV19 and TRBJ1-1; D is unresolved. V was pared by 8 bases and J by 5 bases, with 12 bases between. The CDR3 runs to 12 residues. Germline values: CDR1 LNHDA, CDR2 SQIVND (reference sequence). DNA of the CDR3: TGTGCCAGTGGTCCGTTTGGGACTGAAGCTTTCTTT. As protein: CASGPFGTEAFF.

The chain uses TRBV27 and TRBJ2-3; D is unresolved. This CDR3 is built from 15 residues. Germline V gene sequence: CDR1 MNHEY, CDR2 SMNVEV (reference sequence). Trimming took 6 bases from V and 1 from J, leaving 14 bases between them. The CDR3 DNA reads TGTGCCAGCAGCCCCCCGAATAGGGGCACAGATACGCAGTATTTT. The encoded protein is CASSPPNRGTDTQYF.

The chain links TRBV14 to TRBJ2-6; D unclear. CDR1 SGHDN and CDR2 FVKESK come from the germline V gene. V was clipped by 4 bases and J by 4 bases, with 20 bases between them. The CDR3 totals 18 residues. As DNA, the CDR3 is TGTGCCAGCAGCCCACCCCGGTTTCTAGGGATCGGGGCCAACGTCCTGACTTTC. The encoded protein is CASSPPRFLGIGANVLTF.

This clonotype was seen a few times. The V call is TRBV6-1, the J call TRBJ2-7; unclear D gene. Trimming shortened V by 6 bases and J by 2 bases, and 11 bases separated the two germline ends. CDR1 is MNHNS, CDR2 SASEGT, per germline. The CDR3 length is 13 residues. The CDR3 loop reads CASSYTGTYEQYF. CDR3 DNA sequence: TGTGCCAGCAGCTACACCGGAACCTACGAGCAGTACTTC.

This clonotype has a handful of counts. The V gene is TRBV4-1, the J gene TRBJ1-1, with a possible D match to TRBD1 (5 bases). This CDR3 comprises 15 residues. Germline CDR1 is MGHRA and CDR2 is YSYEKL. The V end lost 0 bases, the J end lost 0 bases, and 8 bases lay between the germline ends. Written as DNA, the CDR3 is TGCGCCAGCAGCCAAGATGGGGGGATGAACACTGAAGCTTTCTTT. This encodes CASSQDGGMNTEAFF.

The CDR3 coding sequence is TGCGCCAGCAGCGCCCGCGGGGCCTCCTCCACAGATACGCAGTATTTT. Encoded protein: CASSARGASSTDTQYF. The V gene is TRBV5-1, the J gene TRBJ2-3, with a tentative D call TRBD2 (6 bases). Trimming took off 4 bases at V and 2 bases at J, with 17 bases between the two ends. The length of the CDR3 is 16 residues. Germline CDR1 is SGHRS and CDR2 is YFSETQ.

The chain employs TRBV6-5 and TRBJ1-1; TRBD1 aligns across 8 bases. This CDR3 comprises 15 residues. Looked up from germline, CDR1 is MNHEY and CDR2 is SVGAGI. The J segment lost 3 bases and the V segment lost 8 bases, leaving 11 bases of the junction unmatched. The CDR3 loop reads CASFAGGLGDTEAFF. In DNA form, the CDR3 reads TGTGCCAGCTTCGCAGGGGGCCTGGGGGACACTGAAGCTTTCTTT.

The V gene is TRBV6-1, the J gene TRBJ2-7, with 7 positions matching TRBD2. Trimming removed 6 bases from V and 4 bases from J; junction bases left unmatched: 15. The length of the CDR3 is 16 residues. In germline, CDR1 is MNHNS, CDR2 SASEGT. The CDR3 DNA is TGTGCCAGCAGCAATGGGCTAGCGGCACTCCTATACGAGCAGTACGTC. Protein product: CASSNGLAALLYEQYV.

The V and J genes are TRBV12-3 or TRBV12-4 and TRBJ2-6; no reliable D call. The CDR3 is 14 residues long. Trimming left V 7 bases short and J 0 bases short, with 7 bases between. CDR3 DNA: TGTGCCAGCACGGGTCGCTCTGGGGCCAACGTCCTGACTTTC. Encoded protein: CASTGRSGANVLTF.

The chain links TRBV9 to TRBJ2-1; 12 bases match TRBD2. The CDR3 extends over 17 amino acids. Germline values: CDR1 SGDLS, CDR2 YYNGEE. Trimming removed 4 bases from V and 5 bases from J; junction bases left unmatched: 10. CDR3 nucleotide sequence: TGTGCCAGCAGCAGATTCCGGACTAGCGGGAACGACAATGAGCAGTTCTTC. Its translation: CASSRFRTSGNDNEQFF.

Here the CDR3 reads CASSLDRPEDYGYTF. CDR3 DNA: TGCGCCAGCAGCCTTGACAGGCCCGAGGACTATGGCTACACCTTC. The chain recombines TRBV5-1 with TRBJ1-2; the D gene is possibly TRBD1 (6 bases). V shed 4 bases and J shed 3 bases, with 16 bases lying between them. CDR1 and CDR2 (germline): SGHRS, YFSETQ. This CDR3 is 15 amino acids long.

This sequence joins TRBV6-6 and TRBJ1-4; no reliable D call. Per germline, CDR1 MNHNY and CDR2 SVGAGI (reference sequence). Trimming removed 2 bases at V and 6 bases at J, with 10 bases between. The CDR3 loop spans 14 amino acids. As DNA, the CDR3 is TGTGCCAGCAGTTACCTGGCCGGGGATGAAAAACTGTTTTTT. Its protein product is CASSYLAGDEKLFF.

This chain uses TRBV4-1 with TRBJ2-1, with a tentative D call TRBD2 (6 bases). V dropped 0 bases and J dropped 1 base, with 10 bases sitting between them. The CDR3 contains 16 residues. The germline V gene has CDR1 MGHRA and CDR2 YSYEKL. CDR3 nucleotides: TGCGCCAGCAGCCAAGATCAAGGGACTTCCTACAATGAGCAGTTCTTC. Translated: CASSQDQGTSYNEQFF.

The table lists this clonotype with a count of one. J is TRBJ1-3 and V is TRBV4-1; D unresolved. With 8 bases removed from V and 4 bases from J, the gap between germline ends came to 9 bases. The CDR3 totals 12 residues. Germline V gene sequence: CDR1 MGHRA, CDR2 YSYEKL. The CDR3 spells CASGPTGNTIYF. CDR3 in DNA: TGCGCCAGCGGACCGACAGGAAACACCATATATTTT.

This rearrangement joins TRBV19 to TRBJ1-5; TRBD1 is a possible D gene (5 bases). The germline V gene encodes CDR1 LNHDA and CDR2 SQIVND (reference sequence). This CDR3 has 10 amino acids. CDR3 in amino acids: CAGGTQPQHF. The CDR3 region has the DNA TGTGCAGGAGGGACCCAGCCCCAGCATTTT.